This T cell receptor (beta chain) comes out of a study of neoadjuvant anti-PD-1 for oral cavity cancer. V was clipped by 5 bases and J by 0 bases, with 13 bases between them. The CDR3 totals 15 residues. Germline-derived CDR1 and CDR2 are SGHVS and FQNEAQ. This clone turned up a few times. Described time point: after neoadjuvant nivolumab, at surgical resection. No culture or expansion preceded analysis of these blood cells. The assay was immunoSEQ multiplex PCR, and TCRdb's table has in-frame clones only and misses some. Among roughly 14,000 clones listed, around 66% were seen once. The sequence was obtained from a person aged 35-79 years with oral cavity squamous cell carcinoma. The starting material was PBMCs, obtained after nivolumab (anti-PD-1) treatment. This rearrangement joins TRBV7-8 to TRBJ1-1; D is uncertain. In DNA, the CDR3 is TGTGCCAGCAGCCCCTTGGGGAACATGAACACTGAAGCTTTCTTT. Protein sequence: CASSPLGNMNTEAFF.